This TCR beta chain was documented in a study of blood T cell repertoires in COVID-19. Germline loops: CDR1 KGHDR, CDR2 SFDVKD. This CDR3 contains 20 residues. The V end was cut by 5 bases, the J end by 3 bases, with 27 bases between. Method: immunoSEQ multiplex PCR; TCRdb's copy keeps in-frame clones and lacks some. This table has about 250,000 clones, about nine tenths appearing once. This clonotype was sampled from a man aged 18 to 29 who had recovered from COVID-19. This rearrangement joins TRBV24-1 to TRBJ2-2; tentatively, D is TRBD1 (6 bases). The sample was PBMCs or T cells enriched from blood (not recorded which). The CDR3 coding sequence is TGTGCCACCAGTGCCCTCCCTAGTTCTGGACAGTCTACCGACACCGGGGAGCTGTTTTTT. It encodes CATSALPSSGQSTDTGELFF.